These T cell receptor beta chains were read from a single sample in a study of shared clonotypes between healthy human individuals. Repertoires were generated with immunoSEQ multiplex PCR, while TCRdb's copy carries only in-frame clones and drops some. Among about 680,000 clones listed, 60% to 75% were seen once. What was sequenced was memory CD4+ T cells sorted from blood. Receptors originate from a woman in her twenties or thirties in good health. CDR3s include the opening cysteine and the closing phenylalanine or tryptophan. The D gene is left open where the match is weak. Clone size is not always given. Where it is, it says once, few, many or a class for expanded clones.

j_call d_call clone_size v_call cdr3_aa cdr3_nt
TRBJ2-3 - - TRBV19 CASSSSGSRGTQYF TGTGCCAGTAGTAGCTCCGGGTCTCGAGGTACGCAGTATTTT
TRBJ2-5 - - TRBV15 CATSRWDLKGIEETQYF TGTGCCACCAGCAGATGGGACCTAAAAGGGATCGAAGAGACCCAGTACTTC
TRBJ1-2 TRBD1 - TRBV18 CASSPTGGGYGYTF TGTGCCAGCTCACCTACAGGGGGCGGCTATGGCTACACCTTC
TRBJ2-7 TRBD2 - TRBV13 CASSLGGLAGDEQYF TGTGCCAGCAGCTTAGGGGGACTAGCGGGGGACGAGCAGTACTTC
TRBJ2-5 TRBD2 - TRBV9 CASSPSPTSGQETQYF TGTGCCAGCAGCCCTTCCCCGACTAGCGGGCAAGAGACCCAGTACTTC
TRBJ2-1 TRBD2 - TRBV5-1 CASSPPLADPYNEQFF TGCGCCAGCAGCCCCCCGCTAGCGGATCCTTACAATGAGCAGTTCTTC
TRBJ1-5 - - TRBV6-9 CASSYFARAVVSNQPQHF TGTGCCAGCAGTTATTTTGCCAGGGCTGTCGTTAGCAATCAGCCCCAGCATTTT
TRBJ1-3 - - TRBV29-1 CSVGWGLGNTIYF TGCAGCGTTGGGTGGGGTCTGGGAAACACCATATATTTT
TRBJ1-4 - - TRBV7-2 CASSLTLRATNEKLFF TGTGCCAGCAGCTTAACGCTCCGGGCAACTAATGAAAAACTGTTTTTT
TRBJ1-1 - many TRBV7-2 CASSLLSDGEAFF TGTGCCAGCAGCTTATTAAGTGATGGTGAAGCTTTCTTT
TRBJ2-7 - - TRBV11-2 CASGYDQQYF TGTGCCAGCGGTTACGATCAGCAGTACTTC
TRBJ1-1 TRBD1 - TRBV5-1 CASSLGGGQGRTEAFF TGCGCCAGCAGCTTGGGCGGAGGACAGGGTCGCACTGAAGCTTTCTTT
TRBJ1-3 - - TRBV7-8 CASSLVSSGNTIYF TGTGCCAGCAGCTTAGTCAGCTCTGGAAACACCATATATTTT
TRBJ2-7 TRBD1 few TRBV7-2 CASSLETGGAAYEQYF TGTGCCAGCAGCTTAGAGACAGGGGGCGCGGCCTACGAGCAGTACTTC
TRBJ1-2 - - TRBV28 CASGLLTGTYGYTF TGTGCCAGCGGGTTACTAACAGGGACTTATGGCTACACCTTC
TRBJ1-5 - - TRBV7-2 CASSSYLEAQHF TGTGCCAGCAGCTCGTACCTGGAGGCCCAGCATTTT
TRBJ2-2 TRBD2 - TRBV5-1 CASSLLAGDTGELFF TGCGCCAGCAGCCTACTAGCGGGCGACACCGGGGAGCTGTTTTTT
TRBJ2-5 TRBD1 few TRBV19 CASSTIDRAQETQYF TGTGCCAGTAGTACGATAGACAGGGCGCAAGAGACCCAGTACTTC
TRBJ2-1 TRBD2 once TRBV29-1 CSVELAGGPREQFF TGCAGCGTTGAACTAGCGGGAGGGCCAAGGGAGCAGTTCTTC
TRBJ1-6 - - TRBV30 CAWTGTILSPLHF TGTGCCTGGACCGGGACTATACTTTCACCCCTCCACTTT
TRBJ2-6 TRBD1 - TRBV2 CASRRTGGASGANVLTF TGTGCCAGCAGGCGGACAGGGGGCGCGTCTGGGGCCAACGTCCTGACTTTC
TRBJ2-7 - - TRBV10-1 CASSEGLGVSYEQYF TGCGCCAGCAGTGAGGGTCTCGGGGTTTCCTACGAGCAGTACTTC
TRBJ2-2 - once TRBV7-3 CASSLENTGELFF TGTGCCAGCAGCTTAGAGAACACCGGGGAGCTGTTTTTT
TRBJ1-2 - - TRBV29-1 CSGTGNYGYTF TGCAGCGGCACAGGGAACTATGGCTACACCTTC
TRBJ2-6 - once TRBV6-5 CASSYDLFSGANVLTF TGTGCCAGCAGTTACGATCTGTTTTCTGGGGCCAACGTCCTGACTTTC
TRBJ2-1 - - TRBV11-2 CASSPTLVEQFF TGTGCCAGCAGCCCCACTTTAGTTGAGCAGTTCTTC
TRBJ2-7 - - TRBV28 CASTHRPTYEQYF TGTGCCAGCACTCACAGGCCAACTTACGAGCAGTACTTC
TRBJ1-2 - once TRBV28 CASKGDPPGYTF TGTGCCAGCAAGGGGGACCCCCCTGGCTACACCTTC
TRBJ1-2 - few TRBV2 CASTRNRDNGYTF TGTGCCAGCACTCGAAATAGGGATAATGGCTACACCTTC
TRBJ1-1 - - TRBV5-5 CASSFLPNTEAFF TGTGCCAGCAGCTTCCTACCGAACACTGAAGCTTTCTTT
TRBJ2-3 TRBD2 few TRBV7-9 CASSAWTSGSGNTDTQYF TGTGCCAGCAGCGCGTGGACTAGCGGGAGCGGAAACACAGATACGCAGTATTTT
TRBJ2-5 - many TRBV28 CASRPGSGETQYF TGTGCCAGCCGTCCGGGTTCCGGGGAGACCCAGTACTTC
TRBJ2-3 - few TRBV5-1 CASSLAQGTGTDTQYF TGCGCCAGCAGCTTGGCGCAGGGGACGGGCACAGATACGCAGTATTTT
TRBJ2-7 TRBD1 - TRBV15 CATRRDRGYEQYF TGTGCCACCAGACGGGACAGGGGCTACGAGCAGTACTTC
TRBJ2-7 - - TRBV7-2 CASSTSPSSYEQYF TGTGCCAGCAGCACCTCCCCAAGCTCCTACGAGCAGTACTTC
TRBJ2-1 TRBD1 - TRBV5-1 CASRLTGQGANEQFF TGCGCCAGCAGACTTACCGGACAGGGCGCTAATGAGCAGTTCTTC
TRBJ1-4 - - TRBV28 CASSTGRTTNEKLFF TGTGCCAGCAGTACTGGACGGACTACTAATGAAAAACTGTTTTTT
TRBJ2-1 TRBD2 - TRBV6-6 CASKELAGLNEQFF TGTGCCAGCAAGGAACTAGCGGGTCTCAATGAGCAGTTCTTC
TRBJ2-1 TRBD2 few TRBV5-1 CASSLSSGAYNEQFF TGCGCCAGCAGCTTGTCTAGCGGGGCTTACAATGAGCAGTTCTTC
TRBJ2-5 - - TRBV5-8 CASNPYQETQYF TGTGCCAGCAATCCGTACCAAGAGACCCAGTACTTC
TRBJ2-1 TRBD1 - TRBV5-4 CASSPAGGLSYNEQFF TGTGCCAGCAGCCCAGCAGGGGGCCTCTCCTACAATGAGCAGTTCTTC
TRBJ2-1 - - TRBV6-4 CASRKRLGYNEQFF TGTGCCAGCAGAAAAAGACTCGGCTACAATGAGCAGTTCTTC
TRBJ1-3 - - TRBV11-2 CASSLQGPTSGNTIYF TGTGCCAGCAGCTTACAGGGGCCTACGTCTGGAAACACCATATATTTT
TRBJ2-1 - - TRBV7-9 CASSPGGGYNEQFF TGTGCCAGCAGCCCGGGGGGCGGCTACAATGAGCAGTTCTTC
TRBJ2-7 TRBD2 - TRBV11-2 CASSSLAGDLIRSYEQYF TGTGCCAGCAGCTCCCTAGCGGGAGATCTTATTCGCTCCTACGAGCAGTACTTC
TRBJ2-5 - - TRBV29-1 CSVVPSSSQTQYF TGCAGCGTTGTTCCCAGCTCATCACAGACCCAGTACTTC
TRBJ2-7 TRBD2 - TRBV7-9 CASRAFPVGGSSYEQYF TGTGCCAGCAGAGCTTTTCCCGTCGGGGGGAGCTCCTACGAGCAGTACTTC
TRBJ2-2 - - TRBV18 CASSPPEMGELFF TGTGCCAGCTCACCACCTGAGATGGGTGAGCTGTTTTTT
TRBJ2-6 TRBD1 - TRBV2 CASSRTGDTVLTF TGTGCCAGCAGTAGGACAGGGGACACCGTCCTGACTTTC